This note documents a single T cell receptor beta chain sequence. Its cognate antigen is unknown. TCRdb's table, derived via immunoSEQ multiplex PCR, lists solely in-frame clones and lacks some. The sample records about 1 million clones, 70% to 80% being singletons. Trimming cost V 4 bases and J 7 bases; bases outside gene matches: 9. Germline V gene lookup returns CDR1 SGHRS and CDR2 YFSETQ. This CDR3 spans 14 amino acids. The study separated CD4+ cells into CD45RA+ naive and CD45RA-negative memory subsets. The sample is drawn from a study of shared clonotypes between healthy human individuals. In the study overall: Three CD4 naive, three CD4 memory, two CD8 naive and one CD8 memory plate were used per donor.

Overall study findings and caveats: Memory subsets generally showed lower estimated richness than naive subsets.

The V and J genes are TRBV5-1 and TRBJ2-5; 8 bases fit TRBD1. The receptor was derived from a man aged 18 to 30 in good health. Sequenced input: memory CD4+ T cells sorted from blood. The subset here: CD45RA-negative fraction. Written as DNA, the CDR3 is TGCGCCAGCAGCAACGGACAGGGTAGTGGGACCCAGTACTTC. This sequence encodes CASSNGQGSGTQYF. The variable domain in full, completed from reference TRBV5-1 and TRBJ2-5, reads KAGVTQTPRYLIKTRGQQVTLSCSPISGHRSVSWYQQTPGQGLQFLFEYFSETQRNKGNFPGRFSGRQFSNSRSEMNVSTLELGDSALYLCASSNGQGSGTQYFGPGTRLLVL.